The 24 T cell receptor beta chains in this list originate from one sample, sequenced in a study. One entry per CDR3 protein results from TCRdb running MiXCR on the 5' RACE reads. The sample includes tens of thousands of distinct CDR3 sequences, less than 25% of them seen just once. The sorted Tregs were CD4+CD25+CD127-/low cells. The specimen sequenced was Tregs sorted from blood. The receptors originated from a female donor with breast cancer.

This clonotype has ten or more counts. This sequence joins TRBV7-9 and TRBJ2-3; 12 nucleotides match TRBD2. V lost 6 bases and J lost 6; bases outside the gene matches: 4. The length of the CDR3 is 14 residues. The germline gives CDR1 SEHNR, CDR2 FQNEAQ (reference sequence). CDR3 loop: CASSPSGRADTQYF. CDR3 nucleotide sequence: TGTGCCAGCAGTCCTAGCGGGAGGGCCGATACGCAGTATTTT. Together with reference TRBV7-9 and TRBJ2-3, the CDR3 gives the full variable domain: DTGVSQNPRHKITKRGQNVTFRCDPISEHNRLYWYRQTLGQGPEFLTYFQNEAQLEKSRLLSDRFSAERPKGSFSTLEIQRTEQGDSAMYLCASSPSGRADTQYFGPGTRLTVL.

This clonotype has only a few counts. The chain employs TRBV6-5 and TRBJ1-3, with D uncertain. V was shortened by 6 bases and J by 9 bases, with 9 bases between the two germline ends. This CDR3 comprises 11 residues. Germline V gives CDR1 MNHEY, CDR2 SVGAGI. CDR3 nucleotide sequence: TGTGCCAGCAGCGATTTAGTCACCATATATTTT. It specifies CASSDLVTIYF.

About this clonotype: The conserved phenylalanine or tryptophan is not found at the CDR3 terminus, so this likely reflects a read error. V usage is TRBV3-1 and J usage is TRBJ2-5, with D perhaps given as TRBD1 or TRBD2 (5 bases each). The CDR3 runs 14 residues. Germline V gives CDR1 LGHDT, CDR2 YNNKEL (reference sequence). Trimming cost V 4 bases and J 5 bases, with 14 bases left between them. The CDR3 here is CASSPRLGTETQYL. The CDR3 DNA reads TGTGCCAGCAGCCCCCGCCTCGGGACGGAGACCCAGTACCTC.

This clonotype was counted ten times or more. The chain employs TRBV4-2 and TRBJ1-1; D is unresolved. The CDR3 has 14 residues. Per germline, CDR1 LGHNA and CDR2 YNFKEQ. The V gene lost 1 base and the J gene lost 3 bases, with 9 bases spanning the gap. The CDR3 loop is CASSQGWGDTEAFF. DNA for the CDR3: TGTGCCAGCAGCCAAGGATGGGGAGACACTGAAGCTTTCTTT.

The rearrangement joins TRBV2 to TRBJ1-5, with 7 bases fitting TRBD1. The CDR3 has 16 amino acids. V lost 7 bases to trimming and J lost 4 bases; unmatched junction nucleotides: 13. Germline V gene lookup returns CDR1 SNHLY and CDR2 FYNNEI. Here the CDR3 reads CASTWGTGQVNQPQHF. CDR3 nucleotide sequence: TGTGCCAGCACCTGGGGAACAGGACAGGTGAATCAGCCCCAGCATTTT.

A few counts support this clonotype. The chain uses TRBV5-5 and TRBJ2-7; maybe TRBD1 (6 bases). Trimming pared 1 base from V and 6 bases from J, leaving 17 bases between. Germline V lookup: CDR1 SGHKS, CDR2 YYEKEE (reference sequence). This CDR3 region has 15 residues. CDR3 DNA sequence: TGTGCCAGCAGCTTGTCGGGACAACAAGCTCTCGAGCAGTACTTC. Translating it yields CASSLSGQQALEQYF.

The chain combines TRBV12-3 or TRBV12-4 with TRBJ2-3, with D hard to call. The CDR3 is 13 residues long. With 1 base removed from V and 6 bases from J, the gap between germline ends came to 8 bases. CDR3 coding DNA: TGTGCCAGCAGTTTAGGGACGCGGGATACGCAGTATTTT. Amino acid sequence: CASSLGTRDTQYF.

This clonotype was counted ten times or more. J is TRBJ1-2 and V is TRBV28; no definite D call. CDR1 and CDR2 (germline): MDHEN, SYDVKM. The ends were cut back, 3 bases at V and 5 bases at J, with 13 bases in the middle. The CDR3 contains 14 residues. The CDR3: CASSFRLLGYGYTF. The CDR3 nucleotides read TGTGCCAGCAGTTTTAGATTGTTGGGGTATGGCTACACCTTC.

In the case of this clonotype: A read error may produce the germline difference seen at one junction end. The chain carries TRBV12-3 or TRBV12-4 and TRBJ1-2, with D possibly matching TRBD1 (6 bases). The CDR3 length is 14 residues. CDR3 loop: CASSGTQGQYGYAF. CDR3 nucleotide sequence: TGTGCCAGCAGTGGGACACAGGGACAATATGGCTACGCCTTC.

This clonotype has just a few counts. V gene TRBV5-1 combines with J gene TRBJ2-2; D uncertain. The CDR3 is 15 amino acids. Germline values: CDR1 SGHRS, CDR2 YFSETQ. The V end lost 1 base, the J end lost 5 bases, and 12 bases lay between the germline ends. The CDR3 here is CASSLMEMRTGELFF. DNA for the CDR3: TGCGCCAGCAGCTTGATGGAAATGAGAACCGGGGAGCTGTTTTTT.

This clonotype came up many times. The chain has TRBV11-2 and TRBJ2-3; 10 nucleotides agree with TRBD2. This CDR3 has 14 residues. Germline CDR1 and CDR2: SGHAT and FQNNGV. V was clipped by 5 bases and J by 1 base; unmatched bases: 0. CDR3 region: CASSGTSGTDTQYF. The DNA of the CDR3 is TGTGCCAGCAGCGGGACTAGCGGCACAGATACGCAGTATTTT.

This clonotype was counted between two and nine times. The rearrangement joins TRBV5-1 to TRBJ2-7; TRBD1 might be the D (6 bases). The CDR3 loop spans 15 amino acids. CDR1 and CDR2 (germline): SGHRS, YFSETQ. Trimming removed 3 bases from V and 3 bases from J, with 16 bases in between. CDR3 sequence reads: CASSSAGTKVYEQYF. CDR3 nucleotides: TGCGCCAGCAGCTCCGCCGGGACAAAGGTCTACGAGCAGTACTTC.

This clonotype was found a few times. The chain combines TRBV28 with TRBJ2-1; the match to TRBD1 covers 9 bases. This CDR3 spans 15 amino acids. The germline V gene encodes CDR1 MDHEN and CDR2 SYDVKM. The trim removed 5 bases at V and 9 bases at J, leaving 11 bases unmatched. The CDR3 bases are TGTGCCAGCAGTGCCCGGGACAGGGAGTGGGGTGAGCAGTTCTTC. Translation: CASSARDREWGEQFF.

This clonotype was seen once. Given a much more abundant clone one base away, this may be a read error. V gene TRBV6-5 combines with J gene TRBJ2-1; perhaps TRBD2 as D (5 bases). Germline CDR1 and CDR2: MNHEY and SVGAGI. This CDR3 has 15 amino acids. CDR3 protein: CASSGILVGYNEQLF. Here the CDR3 DNA reads TGTGCCAGCAGTGGGATACTAGTCGGCTACAATGAGCAGCTCTTC.

The J gene is TRBJ1-1, the V gene TRBV9; 10 bases fit TRBD1. In germline, CDR1 is SGDLS, CDR2 YYNGEE. Unmatched junction bases numbered 6, after V lost 0 bases and J lost 4 bases. This CDR3 is 16 amino acids long. CDR3 nucleotides: TGTGCCAGCAGCGTAGCCTCGGGACAGGGGAGCACTGAAGCTTTCTTT. This translates into CASSVASGQGSTEAFF.

This clonotype appeared a few times. V usage is TRBV5-1 and J usage is TRBJ2-5, with D uncertain. Germline CDR1 and CDR2: SGHRS and YFSETQ. Trimming pared 3 bases from V and 5 bases from J, leaving 8 bases between. The CDR3 is 12 residues long. Written as DNA, the CDR3 is TGCGCCAGCAGCTCCGGGTGGGAGACCCAGTACTTC. Translated, it gives CASSSGWETQYF.

The genes are TRBV18 and TRBJ2-3; D might be TRBD1 (6 bases). The CDR3 covers 13 residues. The V gene lost 3 bases and the J gene lost 5 bases, with 9 bases spanning the gap. Germline CDR1 and CDR2: KGHSH and LQKENI. This CDR3 reads CASSPQGRDTQYF. CDR3 coding DNA: TGTGCCAGCTCACCCCAGGGGAGAGATACGCAGTATTTT.

This clonotype has at least ten counts. The rearrangement links TRBV5-1 to TRBJ1-1, with 8 nucleotides matching TRBD1. This CDR3 comprises 13 residues. Losses at the gene ends were 2 bases for V and 8 bases for J; bases not matched to a gene: 5. Per the germline V gene, CDR1 is SGHRS and CDR2 is YFSETQ. CDR3 amino acids: CASSFNRGLEAFF. The CDR3 nucleotides read TGCGCCAGCAGCTTCAACAGGGGGTTGGAAGCTTTCTTT. Supplemented by reference TRBV5-1 and TRBJ1-1, the full variable domain reads KAGVTQTPRYLIKTRGQQVTLSCSPISGHRSVSWYQQTPGQGLQFLFEYFSETQRNKGNFPGRFSGRQFSNSRSEMNVSTLELGDSALYLCASSFNRGLEAFFGQGTRLTVV.

This clonotype was seen only a few times. The chain is built from TRBV7-9 and TRBJ2-4, with 8 bases aligning to TRBD2. Germline lookup yields CDR1 SEHNR and CDR2 FQNEAQ (reference sequence). The CDR3 has 15 residues. V shed 6 bases, J shed 2 bases, and the junction held 6 bases outside the gene matches. CDR3 in amino acids: CASSQAGGPKNIQYF. CDR3 in DNA: TGTGCCAGCAGTCAGGCGGGGGGACCCAAAAACATTCAGTACTTC.

The chain carries TRBV18 and TRBJ1-1; D uncertain. The germline V and J ends were trimmed by 1 base and 1 base, with 13 bases remaining between them. There are 16 residues in the CDR3. Germline-derived CDR1 and CDR2 are KGHSH and LQKENI. The CDR3 spells CASSPLGGKPNTEAFF. The CDR3 DNA follows: TGTGCCAGCTCACCACTCGGCGGCAAACCGAACACTGAAGCTTTCTTT.

In its sample, this clonotype was seen many times. V gene TRBV9 combines with J gene TRBJ2-3, with 10 nucleotides matching TRBD2. This CDR3 contains 16 residues. Germline loops: CDR1 SGDLS, CDR2 YYNGEE. The V segment lost 4 bases and the J segment 0 bases; nucleotides outside the gene matches: 5. The CDR3 bases are TGTGCCAGCAGCACCTATAGCGGGAGGAGCACAGATACGCAGTATTTT. This sequence encodes CASSTYSGRSTDTQYF.

This clonotype has a count of ten or more. This chain links TRBV12-3 or TRBV12-4 with TRBJ1-2; D is ambiguous. Deletions cut 2 bases from V and 3 bases from J, with 16 bases between. This CDR3 region has 16 residues. As DNA, the CDR3 is TGTGCCAGCAGTTTAATGGGATCTCCTTCCGACTATGGCTACACCTTC. Its protein is CASSLMGSPSDYGYTF.

CDR3 nucleotides: TGCAGTGCCGACAGCTGGGGCGGAAACACCATATATTTT. This translates into CSADSWGGNTIYF. V usage is TRBV20-1 and J usage is TRBJ1-3; possible D gene TRBD1, 5 bases. Germline values: CDR1 DFQATT, CDR2 SNEGSKA (reference sequence). Trimming left V 6 bases short and J 4 bases short, with 13 bases between. The CDR3 is made up of 13 amino acids.

The gene calls are TRBV28 and TRBJ1-2, with 8 positions matching TRBD1. Per germline, CDR1 MDHEN and CDR2 SYDVKM. The CDR3 consists of 15 residues. Trimming at V came to 4 bases and at J to 0 bases, leaving 4 bases not matched to a gene. CDR3 coding DNA: TGTGCCAGCAGTTCAGGGGGCGCGGCTAACTATGGCTACACCTTC. Translation gives CASSSGGAANYGYTF.